Listed below are T cell receptor beta chains from one sample, sequenced in a study of OX40 agonist ivuxolimab in advanced cancers. The assay was immunoSEQ multiplex PCR, and TCRdb's table has in-frame clones only and misses some. The table has 58,000 or so clones, 75% to 90% seen once. Specimen: CD4+ or CD8+ T cells sorted from blood, collected in a trial of the OX40 agonist ivuxolimab. These receptors all come from an adult with an advanced solid tumor such as melanoma, head and neck, liver or kidney cancer. Each CDR3 is given with its conserved first and last residue. Each record gives: V gene, D gene, clone size, J gene, CDR3 DNA, CDR3 protein. D genes are given only for firm matches. Expanded clones get a size class; other rows say once, few or many, or leave the size out.

v_gene: TRBV5-5; d_gene: .; abundance: few; j_gene: TRBJ1-1; CDR3nt: TGTGCCAGCAGCATCCTTGGGGACACTGAAGCTTTCTTT; CDR3aa: CASSILGDTEAFF
v_gene: TRBV6-1; d_gene: .; abundance: .; j_gene: TRBJ2-7; CDR3nt: TGTGCCAGCAGTGTGGGGGAACTCTCCTACGAGCAGTACTTC; CDR3aa: CASSVGELSYEQYF
v_gene: TRBV2; d_gene: .; abundance: few; j_gene: TRBJ1-4; CDR3nt: TGTGCCAGCAGTGCCTTGCTGGGGCCGAGGGAAAAACTGTTTTTT; CDR3aa: CASSALLGPREKLFF
v_gene: TRBV13; d_gene: .; abundance: .; j_gene: TRBJ2-5; CDR3nt: TGTGCCAGCAGCCTCCGGGGTATGGGAATTTCGACCCAGTACTTC; CDR3aa: CASSLRGMGISTQYF
v_gene: TRBV2; d_gene: .; abundance: few; j_gene: TRBJ1-1; CDR3nt: TGTGCCAGCATGGGCGACCTGAACACTGAAGCTTTCTTT; CDR3aa: CASMGDLNTEAFF
v_gene: TRBV4-1; d_gene: .; abundance: .; j_gene: TRBJ1-2; CDR3nt: TGCGCCAGCAGCCAGGACTGGGGGGGCGCATTTTCCCACACTTATGGCTACACCTTC; CDR3aa: CASSQDWGGAFSHTYGYTF
v_gene: TRBV7-9; d_gene: .; abundance: .; j_gene: TRBJ1-1; CDR3nt: TGTGCCAGCAGCTTATTGAACACTGAAGCTTTCTTT; CDR3aa: CASSLLNTEAFF
v_gene: TRBV5-1; d_gene: .; abundance: .; j_gene: TRBJ2-7; CDR3nt: TGCGCCAGCAGCCCGATGGACACCCGTAAGGCGGGAACACCCTACGAGCAGTACTTC; CDR3aa: CASSPMDTRKAGTPYEQYF
v_gene: TRBV6-1; d_gene: .; abundance: .; j_gene: TRBJ2-7; CDR3nt: TGTGCCAGCAGGGAGGGGACAGGGACTAGCTACGAGCAGTACTTC; CDR3aa: CASREGTGTSYEQYF
v_gene: TRBV7-3; d_gene: TRBD2; abundance: once; j_gene: TRBJ2-1; CDR3nt: TGTGCCAGCAGCCCGACCGGGACTAGCCTCAATGAGCAGTTCTTC; CDR3aa: CASSPTGTSLNEQFF
v_gene: TRBV4-2; d_gene: .; abundance: .; j_gene: TRBJ2-7; CDR3nt: TGTGCCAGCAGTTACGAGCAGTACTTC; CDR3aa: CASSYEQYF
v_gene: TRBV27; d_gene: TRBD1; abundance: .; j_gene: TRBJ1-5; CDR3nt: TGTGCCAGCAGTCAACGGGACAGGGAGGCACAGCCCCAGCATTTT; CDR3aa: CASSQRDREAQPQHF
v_gene: TRBV7-9; d_gene: TRBD2; abundance: once; j_gene: TRBJ2-7; CDR3nt: TGTGCCAGCAGCCCCACTAGCGGGAGTATCAACGAGCAGTACTTC; CDR3aa: CASSPTSGSINEQYF
v_gene: TRBV28; d_gene: .; abundance: .; j_gene: TRBJ1-2; CDR3nt: TGTGCCAGCAGTCCCCGGGACACCGGGAGAGGCTACACCTTC; CDR3aa: CASSPRDTGRGYTF
v_gene: TRBV5-1; d_gene: .; abundance: few; j_gene: TRBJ1-1; CDR3nt: TGCGCCAGCAGCTTGGGGGGTGAAGCTTTCTTT; CDR3aa: CASSLGGEAFF
v_gene: TRBV5-1; d_gene: .; abundance: .; j_gene: TRBJ2-3; CDR3nt: TGCGCCAGCAGCTTGGGCAGGGAGAAGTCCGCGCAGTATTTT; CDR3aa: CASSLGREKSAQYF
v_gene: TRBV19; d_gene: .; abundance: .; j_gene: TRBJ2-1; CDR3nt: TGTGCCAGTAGTGACGACTACGGCAGTTTCAGAGAGCAGTTCTTC; CDR3aa: CASSDDYGSFREQFF
v_gene: TRBV4-1; d_gene: TRBD1; abundance: few; j_gene: TRBJ2-7; CDR3nt: TGCGCCAGCAGCCAAGTCTTTGGCTTTTCAGGGACAGGGGGCCCATACGAGCAGTACTTC; CDR3aa: CASSQVFGFSGTGGPYEQYF
v_gene: TRBV7-3; d_gene: .; abundance: .; j_gene: TRBJ1-2; CDR3nt: TGTGCCAGCAGCACGTCGGGGGAGGGCTACACCTTC; CDR3aa: CASSTSGEGYTF
v_gene: TRBV11-2; d_gene: .; abundance: .; j_gene: TRBJ1-1; CDR3nt: TGTGCCAGCAGATTAACTGGGGGGACTGAAGCTTTCTTT; CDR3aa: CASRLTGGTEAFF
v_gene: TRBV5-4; d_gene: TRBD1; abundance: .; j_gene: TRBJ2-7; CDR3nt: TGTGCCAGCAGCTTGGGACAGGGTTCCTACGAGCAGTACTTC; CDR3aa: CASSLGQGSYEQYF
v_gene: TRBV4-2; d_gene: .; abundance: .; j_gene: TRBJ2-3; CDR3nt: TGTGCCAGCAGCCACCCCGGAATGGATACGCAGTATTTT; CDR3aa: CASSHPGMDTQYF
v_gene: TRBV9; d_gene: .; abundance: few; j_gene: TRBJ2-7; CDR3nt: TGTGCCAGCAGCGTAGAGCCGGGACGAGCCTACGAGCAGTACTTC; CDR3aa: CASSVEPGRAYEQYF
v_gene: TRBV7-9; d_gene: .; abundance: .; j_gene: TRBJ2-1; CDR3nt: TGTGCCAGCAGCTCACCCCGAGTCGGGGGTAGTAAAAATGAGCAGTTCTTC; CDR3aa: CASSSPRVGGSKNEQFF
v_gene: TRBV7-9; d_gene: TRBD2; abundance: .; j_gene: TRBJ2-7; CDR3nt: TGTGCCAGCAGCCGCACGACTAGCGGGAGCCCCTACGAGCAGTACTTC; CDR3aa: CASSRTTSGSPYEQYF
v_gene: TRBV28; d_gene: .; abundance: .; j_gene: TRBJ2-7; CDR3nt: TGTGCCAGCAGTCCCTCTAGCTACGAGCAGTACTTC; CDR3aa: CASSPSSYEQYF